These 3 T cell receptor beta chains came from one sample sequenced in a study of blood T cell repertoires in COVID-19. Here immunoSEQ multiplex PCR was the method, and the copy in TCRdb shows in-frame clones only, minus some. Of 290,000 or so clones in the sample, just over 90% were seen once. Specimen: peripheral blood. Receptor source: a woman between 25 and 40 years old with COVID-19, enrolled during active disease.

CDR3 bases: TGTGCCAGCAGTGAAGGGGGGACAGGGTTGCAGCCCCAGCATTTT. Protein sequence: CASSEGGTGLQPQHF. The chain links TRBV6-1 to TRBJ1-5; 9 positions match TRBD1. Looked up from germline, CDR1 is MNHNS and CDR2 is SASEGT. V dropped 1 base and J dropped 7; count of bases not matched to a gene: 5. The CDR3 is made up of 15 amino acids.

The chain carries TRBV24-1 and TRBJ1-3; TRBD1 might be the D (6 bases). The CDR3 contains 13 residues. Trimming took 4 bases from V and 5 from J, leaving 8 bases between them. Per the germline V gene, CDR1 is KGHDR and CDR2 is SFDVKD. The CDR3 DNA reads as TGTGCCACCAGTGACCGGGACAGAAACACCATATATTTT. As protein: CATSDRDRNTIYF.

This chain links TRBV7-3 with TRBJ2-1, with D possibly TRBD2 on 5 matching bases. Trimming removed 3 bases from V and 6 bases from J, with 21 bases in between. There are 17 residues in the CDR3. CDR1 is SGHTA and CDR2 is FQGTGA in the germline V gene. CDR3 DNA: TGTGCCAGCAGCTTCCTGCTAGCAACAGACAAGGCCAATGAGCAGTTCTTC. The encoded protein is CASSFLLATDKANEQFF.